This is a list of T cell receptor beta chains from one sample in a study of regulatory T cells in long-lasting Graves disease. TCRdb called the multiplex PCR reads again in MiXCR, with one record for every CDR3 protein. Of hundreds of thousands of distinct CDR3 sequences listed, around 15% were seen once; the top ten hold roughly 27%. The same specimen was also included in a second study, on T cells in Graves' hyperthyroidism and ophthalmopathy.

The sequences come from peripheral blood mononuclear cells (PBMCs), collected at new diagnosis, from a patient treated with antithyroid drugs. The receptors stem from a man between 35 and 55 years old with Graves disease. The CDR3 runs from the conserved cysteine through the conserved F or W. A D gene is named only where the DNA matches it firmly. Expanded clones get a size class; other rows say once, few or many, or leave the size out.

size	D	V	J	CDR3	DNA
NA	TRBD2	TRBV20-1	TRBJ2-1	CSAGRLAVYNEQFF	TGCAGTGCGGGTCGGCTAGCGGTCTACAATGAGCAGTTCTTC
many	NA	TRBV12-3/TRBV12-4	TRBJ1-6	CASSLGQFNSPLHF	TGTGCCAGCAGTTTAGGGCAATTCAATTCACCCCTCCACTTT
many	NA	TRBV28	TRBJ1-6	CASSERDILLHF	TGTGCCAGCAGTGAACGGGACATTCTCCTCCACTTT
few	NA	TRBV4-1	TRBJ2-5	CASSQYPGVTQETQYF	TGCGCCAGCAGCCAGTATCCTGGGGTGACACAAGAGACCCAGTACTTC
NA	NA	TRBV7-9	TRBJ1-1	CASSLGGRGLNTEAFF	TGTGCCAGCAGCTTAGGAGGCAGGGGCCTGAACACTGAAGCTTTCTTT
many	NA	TRBV9	TRBJ2-1	CASSVGTFGEQFF	TGTGCCAGCAGCGTGGGGACTTTCGGTGAGCAGTTCTTC
many	NA	TRBV11-2	TRBJ2-7	CASSLVRVGEQYF	TGTGCCAGCAGCTTAGTGCGGGTTGGGGAGCAGTACTTC
few	NA	TRBV12-3/TRBV12-4	TRBJ1-6	CASRQTSDSPLHF	TGTGCCAGCAGGCAAACGTCCGATTCACCCCTCCACTTT
few	NA	TRBV28	TRBJ2-6	CASGRGSGANVLTF	TGTGCCAGCGGGAGAGGCTCTGGGGCCAACGTCCTGACTTTC
many	NA	TRBV7-3	TRBJ2-3	CASSPLGQSTDTQYF	TGTGCCAGCAGCCCCCTCGGGCAGAGCACAGATACGCAGTATTTT
few	TRBD1	TRBV10-3	TRBJ1-5	CAISEGTGYQPQHF	TGTGCCATCAGTGAGGGGACAGGGTATCAGCCCCAGCATTTT
many	TRBD1	TRBV24-1	TRBJ2-5	CATSGTGEGRETQYF	TGTGCCACCAGTGGGACAGGGGAGGGGAGAGAGACCCAGTACTTC
NA	NA	TRBV30	TRBJ2-1	CAWSVLERGSEQFF	TGTGCCTGGAGTGTACTTGAAAGGGGAAGTGAGCAGTTCTTC